A selection of T cell receptor beta chains follows, all from one sample in a study of blood T cell repertoires in COVID-19. The protocol was immunoSEQ multiplex PCR, while the TCRdb copy is restricted to in-frame clones and leaves out a portion. Altogether some 290,000 clones are present, 75% to 90% being singletons, with the ten largest covering about 4.5%. What was sequenced was peripheral blood. The receptors here all came from a man aged 55-75 years who had recovered from COVID-19. CDR3s include the opening cysteine and the closing phenylalanine or tryptophan. D genes are given only for firm matches.

CDR3 protein	J gene	D gene	V gene	CDR3 length
CASSLGQGDFKETQYF	TRBJ2-5	TRBD1	TRBV5-4	16
CASSLAGTTNEQFF	TRBJ2-1	TRBD2	TRBV5-1	14
CASSSRQLSTDTQYF	TRBJ2-3	NA	TRBV7-2	15
CASSLGPSGSGGDTQYF	TRBJ2-3	TRBD2	TRBV5-1	17
CAISDRQAEAFF	TRBJ1-1	NA	TRBV10-3	12
CASSPRQGGWDNQPQHF	TRBJ1-5	NA	TRBV6-6	17
CSASGTGELFF	TRBJ2-2	NA	TRBV29-1	11
CASSNPGREGVLTF	TRBJ2-6	TRBD2	TRBV7-3	14
CASSITDRVTGELFF	TRBJ2-2	TRBD1	TRBV28	15
CASRDRPYSNQPQHF	TRBJ1-5	TRBD1	TRBV19	15
CASSFGLASTDTQYF	TRBJ2-3	TRBD2	TRBV5-1	15
CASSLTSNTGELFF	TRBJ2-2	NA	TRBV7-2	14
CASSRGLTTDTQYF	TRBJ2-3	NA	TRBV4-1	14
CASSKRHRGLEAFF	TRBJ1-1	TRBD1	TRBV6-5	14
CASSSERGVDTQYF	TRBJ2-3	TRBD2	TRBV28	14
CASSRKTSGGVETQYF	TRBJ2-5	TRBD2	TRBV5-1	16
CASSQGGRNTEAFF	TRBJ1-1	NA	TRBV3-1/TRBV3-2	14
CASSLFRGSRQPQHF	TRBJ1-5	NA	TRBV5-8	15
CASTQGQNVPPLHF	TRBJ1-6	TRBD1	TRBV28	14
CATSDPLGTGTDTQYF	TRBJ2-3	TRBD1	TRBV24-1	16
CASSAVGGENEQFF	TRBJ2-1	TRBD2	TRBV10-2	14
CASSLDSPREQYF	TRBJ2-7	NA	TRBV6-5	13
CASSQPPGLAGNYEQYF	TRBJ2-7	TRBD2	TRBV4-2	17
CATSDLSIPGELFF	TRBJ2-2	NA	TRBV24-1	14
CASSPSVVWTGGGNEKLFF	TRBJ1-4	TRBD1	TRBV5-1	19
CASSGEGAGFSGYTF	TRBJ1-2	NA	TRBV5-1	15
CASSLMGSGIYEQYF	TRBJ2-7	TRBD2	TRBV7-9	15